The table lists the clone carrying this T cell receptor (beta chain) with a count of one. Its specificity is not known. Produced via immunoSEQ multiplex PCR; TCRdb's table is partial and in-frame only. The sample has more than 110,000 clones; about 94% are singletons. This specimen belongs to a study of cytomegalovirus exposure and HLA in healthy donors. Whole-study context: The use of the same platform for the 95 to 150 validation repertoires and the 650 to 850 first-cohort repertoires was reported by a later analysis.

Findings and limits, study-wide: Researchers catalogued around 150 TCR beta chains as cytomegalovirus-associated. Many donors carried some public TCRs, although rarity characterized most TCR sequences.

Germline CDR1 is SGHRS and CDR2 is YFSETQ. CDR3 size: 14 residues. V was clipped by 4 bases and J by 7 bases; unmatched bases: 5. Separate from the roughly 700-subject first cohort was the roughly 120-subject validation cohort, to which the donors belonged. The receptor comes from a man aged 18-30 years in good health and CMV-seropositive. V usage is TRBV5-1 and J usage is TRBJ1-6; the match to TRBD1 covers 7 bases. Source material: PBMCs. CDR3 nucleotide sequence: TGCGCCAGCAGCCACGGGACAGCGAATTCACCCCTCCACTTT. Protein product: CASSHGTANSPLHF.